This T cell receptor beta chain was captured in a study of CD8+CD57+ T cells in acquired aplastic anemia. Sequencing involved patients with CD8+CD57+ cell expansion previously shown by flow cytometry. Each patient carried a diagnosis of severe acquired aplastic anemia. The CDR3 length is 15 residues. V was trimmed by 4 bases and J by 8 bases, leaving 19 bases between them. The germline gives CDR1 SGDLS, CDR2 YYNGEE. It was genomic DNA that served as the template for profiling TCR beta VDJ and CDR3. MiXCR, run by TCRdb on the reads, gives a single entry per CDR3 protein. This sample has under 200,000 distinct CDR3 sequences; 71% occur once, and the top ten carry around 45%.

Sequenced input: sorted CD4+, CD8+, or CD8+CD57+ T cells (not recorded which) from PBMCs. The V call is TRBV9, the J call TRBJ2-1; no clear D gene. This clonotype originated in a human donor with aplastic anemia. The CDR3 loop is CASSPDGQISDEQFF. The CDR3 nucleotides read TGTGCCAGCAGCCCAGATGGGCAGATATCCGATGAGCAGTTCTTC.